Included here is one T cell receptor (beta chain) sequence, with context. This sample was included in a study of blood T cell repertoires in COVID-19. Overall study: Samples of COVID-19 (acute and convalescent) were obtained from the United States, Italy and Spain.

The CDR3 runs 16 residues. V lost 0 bases to trimming and J lost 0 bases; unmatched junction nucleotides: 0. Germline-derived CDR1 and CDR2 are KGHSH and LQKENI. Generated by immunoSEQ multiplex PCR, the TCRdb table keeps only in-frame clones and is missing some. Here the sample spans tens of thousands of clones, roughly 74% being singletons. This receptor was taken from an elderly man with active or convalescent COVID-19. The chain joins TRBV18 to TRBJ2-1; 9 nucleotides line up with TRBD1. The sample comprised peripheral blood. The CDR3 sequence is CASSPPGQGSYNEQFF. The CDR3 DNA follows: TGTGCCAGCTCACCACCGGGACAGGGCTCCTACAATGAGCAGTTCTTC.